These 28 T cell receptor beta chains came from one sample sequenced in a study of T and B cells in COVID-19 patients. Blood genomic DNA input for TRB amplification was about 250-550 ng. BIOMED2 TRB-A/B primer pools were used in multiplex TRB PCR. TCRdb re-analysed the multiplex PCR reads in MiXCR, keeping a single row per CDR3 protein. The sample lists around 7,700 distinct CDR3 sequences, 25% to 40% seen once, with approximately 24% in the top ten. Sequenced input: blood. The receptors come from a human donor who had recovered from COVID-19.

This rearrangement joins TRBV6-2 or TRBV6-3 to TRBJ2-1, with a tentative D call TRBD2 (7 bases). The germline gives CDR1 MNHEY, CDR2 SVGEGT. The CDR3 is 16 residues long. V was cut by 6 bases and J by 4 bases, with 19 bases left in between. The DNA for the CDR3 is TGTGCCAGCAGCCCCAGGCGGGGGACACTGTACAATGAGCAGTTCTTC. Its protein product is CASSPRRGTLYNEQFF.

By share, this clonotype counts as medium-sized (0.01 to 0.1%). The chain uses TRBV19 and TRBJ2-3, with TRBD1 identical over 9 bases. The CDR3 contains 15 residues. Germline V CDR1 and CDR2: LNHDA, SQIVND (reference sequence). Trimming removed 6 bases from V and 5 bases from J; junction bases left unmatched: 9. CDR3 DNA sequence: TGTGCCAGTAGATATGGGGACAGGGTACAAGATACGCAGTATTTT. It specifies CASRYGDRVQDTQYF.

This clonotype was seen just once. The chain uses TRBV6-6 and TRBJ2-2, with 10 bases lining up with TRBD1. The germline CDR1 and CDR2 sequences are MNHNY and SVGAGI (reference sequence). J lost 6 bases, V lost 6 bases, and 4 bases had no gene match. This CDR3 region has 14 residues. The CDR3 region is CASRGTGESGELFF. The CDR3 DNA sequence: TGTGCCAGCAGGGGGACAGGGGAGTCCGGGGAGCTGTTTTTT.

The V call is TRBV11-2, the J call TRBJ2-5; 10 bases match TRBD2. Germline CDR1 SGHAT, CDR2 FQNNGV. The CDR3 is made up of 16 amino acids. The junction had 5 bases not matched to a gene; V was cut back by 4 bases and J by 0 bases. In DNA, the CDR3 is TGTGCCAGCAGCTCCTGGACTAGCGGCGACCAAGAGACCCAGTACTTC. This gives the protein CASSSWTSGDQETQYF.

For this clonotype: One end of the junction does not line up with germline, which may come from a read error. The chain is built from TRBV10-3 and TRBJ2-5; maybe TRBD2 (6 bases). The CDR3 has 17 amino acids. The germline CDR1 and CDR2 sequences are ENHRY and SYGVKD. The CDR3 loop reads CATSDPGVGSAEETQYF. CDR3 nucleotide sequence: TGTGCCACCAGTGACCCGGGGGTTGGTTCTGCGGAGGAGACCCAGTACTTC.

V gene TRBV7-9 combines with J gene TRBJ1-1; 7 bases fit TRBD1. Germline loops: CDR1 SEHNR, CDR2 FQNEAQ (reference sequence). The trim removed 3 bases at V and 8 bases at J, leaving 6 bases unmatched. The CDR3 runs 13 residues. The CDR3 bases are TGTGCCAGCAGCTTCGGGACAGAAAGAGAAGCTTTCTTT. This codes for CASSFGTEREAFF.

V usage is TRBV24-1 and J usage is TRBJ2-3; 7 bases are shared with TRBD1. Trimming cost V 3 bases and J 6 bases; bases outside gene matches: 11. Germline V gives CDR1 KGHDR, CDR2 SFDVKD. This CDR3 is built from 16 residues. CDR3 in DNA: TGTGCCACCAGTGATCCCAACAGGGGTTTTGGTGATACGCAGTATTTT. It specifies CATSDPNRGFGDTQYF.

This rearrangement joins TRBV6-1 to TRBJ2-7; possible D gene TRBD2, 5 bases. Trimming removed 7 bases at V and 0 bases at J, with 16 bases between. The CDR3 covers 15 residues. Germline V gene lookup returns CDR1 MNHNS and CDR2 SASEGT. Here the CDR3 reads CASKEAAPSSYEQYV. The CDR3 DNA reads TGTGCCAGCAAGGAGGCAGCTCCGAGCTCCTACGAGCAGTACGTC.

This clonotype is judged medium-sized (0.01 to 0.1%). V and J are TRBV29-1 and TRBJ2-5, with D perhaps being TRBD1 or TRBD2 (7 bases each). The CDR3 consists of 16 residues. V was pared by 4 bases and J by 3 bases, with 21 bases between. CDR1 and CDR2 (germline): SQVTM, ANQGSEA. CDR3 sequence: CSVGAGGSSGEETQYF. The CDR3 coding sequence is TGCAGCGTTGGGGCAGGGGGATCGAGCGGGGAAGAGACCCAGTACTTC.

To note about this clonotype: This may be a read error: a much more frequent sequence differs by one nucleotide. This sequence joins TRBV6-5 and TRBJ2-1; TRBD1 agrees at 7 bases. Germline V gene sequence: CDR1 MNHEY, CDR2 SVGAGI. The CDR3 has 14 residues. The CDR3 spells CASAVTGTYNKQFF. CDR3 sequence (DNA): TGTGCCAGCGCCGTGACAGGGACGTACAATAAGCAGTTCTTC.

This clonotype was observed a few times. The J gene is TRBJ2-1, the V gene TRBV6-5, with TRBD1 matching 7 bases. CDR1 and CDR2 from the germline V gene are MNHEY and SVGAGI. V gave up 5 bases and J gave up 1 base; unmatched junction bases: 11. The length of the CDR3 is 17 residues. Here the CDR3 reads CASSRPRTGLSYNEQFF. The DNA for the CDR3 is TGTGCCAGCAGTCGGCCACGGACAGGCCTTTCCTACAATGAGCAGTTCTTC.

V and J are TRBV27 and TRBJ2-7, with 11 bases aligning to TRBD2. The CDR3 extends over 15 amino acids. Germline V gene data show CDR1 as MNHEY and CDR2 as SMNVEV (reference sequence). J lost 4 bases, V lost 6 bases, and 8 bases had no gene match. CDR3 protein: CASRVLAGATYEQYF. The CDR3 DNA follows: TGTGCCAGCAGAGTACTAGCGGGGGCAACTTACGAGCAGTACTTC.

V is TRBV7-6 and J is TRBJ2-7, with a weak D call TRBD2 (5 bases). Per germline, CDR1 SGHVS and CDR2 FNYEAQ. This CDR3 region has 14 residues. Trimming cost V 7 bases and J 0 bases, with 13 bases left between them. For the CDR3, the DNA is TGTGCCAGCACCCCGACTGGGAGCTCCTACGAGCAGTACGTC. Protein sequence: CASTPTGSSYEQYV.

This clonotype has a handful of counts. J is TRBJ2-2 and V is TRBV5-4; 8 bases fit TRBD2. The CDR3 contains 16 residues. V lost 0 bases, J lost 5 bases, and 6 bases stayed unmatched. Germline-derived CDR1 and CDR2 are SGHNT and YYREEE (reference sequence). CDR3 DNA sequence: TGTGCCAGCAGCTTGGGATTAGCGGGAACAACCGGGGAGCTGTTTTTT. Protein: CASSLGLAGTTGELFF.

This chain connects TRBV13 to TRBJ1-1, with 8 bases identical to TRBD1. CDR3 length: 13 residues. V shed 8 bases and J 3 bases; nucleotides not matched to a gene: 5. Germline values: CDR1 PRHDT, CDR2 FYEKMQ (reference sequence). The CDR3 DNA is TGTGCCAGCGACAGGGGACCTTACACTGAAGCTTTCTTT. Translated: CASDRGPYTEAFF.

This chain links TRBV5-1 with TRBJ2-2; 7 nucleotides match TRBD1. Trimming at V came to 2 bases and at J to 5 bases, leaving 6 bases not matched to a gene. Germline V gives CDR1 SGHRS, CDR2 YFSETQ. This CDR3 is 15 amino acids long. Here the CDR3 reads CASSFLGGRTGELFF. As DNA, the CDR3 is TGCGCCAGCAGCTTTTTAGGGGGCAGGACCGGGGAGCTGTTTTTT.

The V and J genes are TRBV27 and TRBJ1-2; 12 bases match TRBD1. Germline CDR1 and CDR2: MNHEY and SMNVEV (reference sequence). With 6 bases clipped from V and 4 bases from J, the junction kept 9 bases outside the gene matches. CDR3 length equals 16 residues. This chain's CDR3 is CASSVRGTGGAYGYTF. CDR3 DNA: TGTGCCAGCAGCGTTCGCGGGACAGGGGGCGCCTATGGCTACACCTTC.

The sample holds one count of this clonotype. An end of the junction differs from the germline gene, which may be a read error. CDR3 region: CASSYSTVMNERLFF. CDR3 nucleotides: TGTGCCAGCAGTTACTCGACAGTTATGAATGAAAGACTGTTTTTT. The chain combines TRBV6-5 with TRBJ1-4, with D possibly matching TRBD1 (5 bases). Germline CDR1 and CDR2: MNHEY and SVGAGI. The CDR3 is 15 residues long.

The V and J genes are TRBV5-1 and TRBJ1-2; no reliable D call. This CDR3 has 14 residues. The germline V gene encodes CDR1 SGHRS and CDR2 YFSETQ. V lost 4 bases and J 6 bases, leaving 16 bases between the germline ends. CDR3 protein: CASSPQGFLDGYTF. CDR3 in DNA: TGCGCCAGCAGCCCTCAAGGGTTTTTGGATGGCTACACCTTC. Full variable domain (missing parts from reference TRBV5-1 and TRBJ1-2): KAGVTQTPRYLIKTRGQQVTLSCSPISGHRSVSWYQQTPGQGLQFLFEYFSETQRNKGNFPGRFSGRQFSNSRSEMNVSTLELGDSALYLCASSPQGFLDGYTFGSGTRLTVV.

The rearrangement joins TRBV19 to TRBJ1-5, with 10 bases identical to TRBD1. The V and J ends lost 6 bases and 7 bases, in that order; junction bases with no gene match: 21. The CDR3 sequence is 19 residues long. Germline values: CDR1 LNHDA, CDR2 SQIVND (reference sequence). The CDR3 DNA follows: TGTGCCAGTAGCCCGAGTTATGGTTTTGGGACAGGGGTCTCACAGCCCCAGCATTTT. This codes for CASSPSYGFGTGVSQPQHF.

This clonotype occurred a few times. The rearrangement links TRBV5-4 to TRBJ1-2, with no clear D. This CDR3 has 12 residues. Germline values: CDR1 SGHNT, CDR2 YYREEE (reference sequence). V was cut by 0 bases and J by 7 bases, with 7 bases left in between. Written as DNA, the CDR3 is TGTGCCAGCAGCTTGGGTCCGTTTGGCTACACCTTC. Its protein product is CASSLGPFGYTF.

The chain's CDR3 is CASSFAGAPGTQYF. The CDR3 nucleotides are TGTGCCAGCAGTTTTGCGGGGGCCCCGGGGACCCAGTACTTC. This chain connects TRBV12-3 or TRBV12-4 to TRBJ2-5; a weak D match, TRBD2 (7 bases). The CDR3 is 14 amino acids. V was trimmed by 3 bases and J by 7 bases, leaving 15 bases between them.

This clonotype has a handful of counts. V and J are TRBV6-5 and TRBJ2-3; 16 nucleotides match TRBD2. Trimming cost V 5 bases and J 3 bases; bases outside gene matches: 14. The CDR3 consists of 20 residues. CDR1 and CDR2 (germline): MNHEY, SVGAGI. The chain's CDR3 is CASSLYPGLAGGPGTDTQYF. The CDR3 DNA reads TGTGCCAGCAGTCTTTACCCGGGACTAGCGGGGGGGCCCGGGACAGATACGCAGTATTTT.

By frequency in the sample, this clonotype is medium-sized. CDR3 DNA: TGTGCCAGTAGCAGACCTGGAGCTTGGGAGACCCAGTACTTC. Residues: CASSRPGAWETQYF. This chain links TRBV19 with TRBJ2-5; D gene uncertain. The germline V gene has CDR1 LNHDA and CDR2 SQIVND (reference sequence). The V gene lost 6 bases and the J gene lost 5 bases, with 16 bases spanning the gap. CDR3 length equals 14 residues.

The J gene is TRBJ1-4, the V gene TRBV20-1; TRBD1 is a possible D gene (6 bases). CDR1 DFQATT and CDR2 SNEGSKA come from the germline V gene (reference sequence). The CDR3 covers 15 residues. V was pared by 4 bases and J by 1 base, with 13 bases between. DNA for the CDR3: TGCAGTGCTAATGGGGGCGTGGGAACTAATGAAAAACTGTTTTTT. Its translation is CSANGGVGTNEKLFF.

This clonotype counts as medium-sized. The V gene is TRBV13, the J gene TRBJ1-2; D remains ambiguous. The length of the CDR3 is 12 residues. CDR1 PRHDT and CDR2 FYEKMQ come from the germline V gene (reference sequence). Trimming removed 5 bases at V and 8 bases at J, with 12 bases between. CDR3 amino acids: CASSALQWGYTF. CDR3 coding DNA: TGTGCCAGCAGCGCGCTACAGTGGGGCTACACCTTC.

This clonotype is deemed large. The chain couples TRBV29-1 to TRBJ2-2, with D possibly being TRBD1 (6 bases). V was clipped by 3 bases and J by 1 base, with 6 bases between them. CDR3 length: 13 residues. CDR1 and CDR2 from the germline V gene are SQVTM and ANQGSEA. CDR3 amino acids: CSVDRGNTGELFF. The CDR3 DNA reads TGCAGCGTTGACAGGGGGAACACCGGGGAGCTGTTTTTT.

This clonotype was seen more than once but under ten times. This chain connects TRBV5-4 to TRBJ2-1, with a weak D call TRBD2 (5 bases). V lost 5 bases to trimming and J lost 5 bases, with 17 bases between them. CDR1 and CDR2 from the germline V gene are SGHNT and YYREEE (reference sequence). The CDR3 length is 15 residues. The CDR3 reads CASSAPPPGNNEQFF. The CDR3 DNA sequence: TGTGCCAGCAGTGCGCCCCCCCCGGGGAACAATGAGCAGTTCTTC.